This is a list of T cell receptor beta chains from one sample in a study of CD8 T cells in Susac syndrome. TCRdb ran MiXCR on the immunoSEQ multiplex PCR reads and lists one entry per CDR3 protein. The sample consists of 250,000 to 300,000 distinct CDR3 sequences, roughly 90% of them appearing once. Sequencing was carried out using CD8+ T cells from PBMCs. The receptors here all came from a human donor with multiple sclerosis. CDR3s include the opening cysteine and the closing phenylalanine or tryptophan. The D gene is left open where the match is weak. Some rows have no size entry. The others give once, few or many, or a class for an expanded clone.

clone_size j_call v_call d_call cdr3_aa cdr3_nt
NA TRBJ1-1 TRBV12-3/TRBV12-4 NA CASSPQQNTEAFF TGTGCCAGCAGTCCTCAGCAGAACACTGAAGCTTTCTTT
NA TRBJ2-5 TRBV19 NA CASSSPALETQYF TGTGCCAGTAGTAGTCCAGCCCTGGAGACCCAGTACTTC
NA TRBJ1-6 TRBV9 NA CASSVMKSPGPNSPLHF TGTGCCAGCAGCGTTATGAAGTCCCCGGGCCCGAATTCACCCCTCCACTTT
once TRBJ2-7 TRBV29-1 NA CSVGRARYEQYF TGCAGCGTTGGCCGGGCTAGGTACGAGCAGTACTTC
NA TRBJ2-1 TRBV28 NA CASREVVGVSYNEQFF TGTGCCAGCAGAGAGGTGGTGGGAGTATCCTACAATGAGCAGTTCTTC
NA TRBJ2-3 TRBV6-1 TRBD1 CASSLSRTGSLDTQYF TGTGCCAGCAGCCTCTCCCGGACAGGAAGCTTGGATACGCAGTATTTT
NA TRBJ2-1 TRBV12-5 TRBD1 CAREPTGQMDNEQFF TGTGCTAGGGAACCGACGGGACAGATGGACAATGAGCAGTTCTTC
NA TRBJ2-7 TRBV29-1 NA CSVISDDSSAAYEQYF TGCAGCGTTATCTCAGACGACAGCTCCGCGGCCTACGAGCAGTACTTC
NA TRBJ2-5 TRBV7-9 NA CASRIVEGETQYF TGTGCCAGCAGGATTGTCGAGGGAGAGACCCAGTACTTC
NA TRBJ2-6 TRBV4-3 NA CASSPRTEGSGANVLTF TGCGCCAGCAGCCCGAGGACCGAGGGGTCTGGGGCCAACGTCCTGACTTTC